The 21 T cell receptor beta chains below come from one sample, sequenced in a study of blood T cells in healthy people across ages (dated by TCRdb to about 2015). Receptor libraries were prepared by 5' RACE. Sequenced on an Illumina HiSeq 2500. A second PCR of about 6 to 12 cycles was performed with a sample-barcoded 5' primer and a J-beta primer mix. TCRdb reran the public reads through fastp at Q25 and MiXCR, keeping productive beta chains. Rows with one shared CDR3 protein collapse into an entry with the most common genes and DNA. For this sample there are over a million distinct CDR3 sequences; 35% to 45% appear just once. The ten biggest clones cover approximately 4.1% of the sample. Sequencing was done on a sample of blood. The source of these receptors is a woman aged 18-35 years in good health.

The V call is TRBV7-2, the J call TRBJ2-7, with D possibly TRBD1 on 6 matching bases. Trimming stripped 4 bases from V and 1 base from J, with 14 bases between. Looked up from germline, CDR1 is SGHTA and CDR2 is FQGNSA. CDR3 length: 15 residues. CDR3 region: CASSSGTLISYEQYF. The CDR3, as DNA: TGTGCCAGCAGCTCTGGGACACTCATTTCCTACGAGCAGTACTTC. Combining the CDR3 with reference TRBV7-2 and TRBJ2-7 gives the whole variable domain GAGVSQSPSNKVTEKGKDVELRCDPISGHTALYWYRQSLGQGLEFLIYFQGNSAPDKSGLPSDRFSAERTGGSVSTLTIQRTQQEDSAVYLCASSSGTLISYEQYFGPGTRLTVT.

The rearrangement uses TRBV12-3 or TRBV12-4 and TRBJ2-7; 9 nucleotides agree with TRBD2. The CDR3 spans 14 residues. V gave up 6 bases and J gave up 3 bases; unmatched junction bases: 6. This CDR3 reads CASSSGGPGYEQYF. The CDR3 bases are TGTGCCAGCAGCAGCGGGGGGCCTGGCTACGAGCAGTACTTC.

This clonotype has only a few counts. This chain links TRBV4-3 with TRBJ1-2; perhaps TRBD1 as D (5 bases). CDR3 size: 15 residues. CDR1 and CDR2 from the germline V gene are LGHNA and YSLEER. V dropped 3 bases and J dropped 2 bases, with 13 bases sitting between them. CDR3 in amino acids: CASSQRGLGNYGYTF. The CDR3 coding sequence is TGCGCCAGCAGCCAGAGGGGACTGGGAAACTATGGCTACACCTTC.

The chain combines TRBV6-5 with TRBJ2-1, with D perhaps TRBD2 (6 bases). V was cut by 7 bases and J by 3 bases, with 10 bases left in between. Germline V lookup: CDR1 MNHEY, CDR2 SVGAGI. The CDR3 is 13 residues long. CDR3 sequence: CASKLRGYNEQFF. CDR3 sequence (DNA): TGTGCCAGCAAATTGCGGGGCTACAATGAGCAGTTCTTC.

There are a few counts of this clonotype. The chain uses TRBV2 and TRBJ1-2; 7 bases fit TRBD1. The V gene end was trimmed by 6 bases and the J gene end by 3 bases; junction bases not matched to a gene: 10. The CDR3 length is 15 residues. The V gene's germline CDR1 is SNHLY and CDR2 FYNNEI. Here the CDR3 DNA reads TGTGCCAGCAGACTCGGCGGGACAGCATACTATGGCTACACCTTC. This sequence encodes CASRLGGTAYYGYTF.

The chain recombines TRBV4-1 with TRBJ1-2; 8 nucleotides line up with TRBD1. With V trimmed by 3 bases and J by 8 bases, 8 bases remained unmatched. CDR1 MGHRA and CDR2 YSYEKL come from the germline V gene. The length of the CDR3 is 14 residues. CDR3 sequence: CASSQAGQGSGYTF. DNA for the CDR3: TGCGCCAGCAGCCAGGCTGGACAGGGCAGCGGCTACACCTTC.

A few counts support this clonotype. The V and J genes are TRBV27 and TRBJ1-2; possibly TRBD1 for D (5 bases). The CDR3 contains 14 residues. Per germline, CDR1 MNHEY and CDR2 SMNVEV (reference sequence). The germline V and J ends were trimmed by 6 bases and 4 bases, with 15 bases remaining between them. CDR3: CASRPRDSSYGYTF. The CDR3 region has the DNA TGTGCCAGCAGACCCCGCGACAGTTCCTATGGCTACACCTTC.

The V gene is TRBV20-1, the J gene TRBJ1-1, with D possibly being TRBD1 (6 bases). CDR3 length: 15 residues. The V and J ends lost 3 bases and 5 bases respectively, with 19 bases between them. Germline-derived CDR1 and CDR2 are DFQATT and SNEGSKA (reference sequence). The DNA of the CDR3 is TGCAGTGCTAGGAGGGGGGGCAGGAGGGGTACTGAAGCTTTCTTT. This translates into CSARRGGRRGTEAFF.

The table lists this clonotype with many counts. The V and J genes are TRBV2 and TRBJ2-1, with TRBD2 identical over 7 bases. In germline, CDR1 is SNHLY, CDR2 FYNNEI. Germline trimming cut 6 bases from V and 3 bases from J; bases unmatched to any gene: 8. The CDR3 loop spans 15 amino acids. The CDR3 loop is CASSETGLFYNEQFF. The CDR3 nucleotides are TGTGCCAGCAGCGAGACGGGACTATTCTACAATGAGCAGTTCTTC.

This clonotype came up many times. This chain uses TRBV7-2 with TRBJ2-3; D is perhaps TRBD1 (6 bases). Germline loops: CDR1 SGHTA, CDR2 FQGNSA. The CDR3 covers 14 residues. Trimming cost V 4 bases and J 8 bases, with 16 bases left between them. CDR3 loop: CASSSGTFRGTQYF. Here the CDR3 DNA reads TGTGCCAGCAGCTCAGGGACATTCAGGGGTACGCAGTATTTT.

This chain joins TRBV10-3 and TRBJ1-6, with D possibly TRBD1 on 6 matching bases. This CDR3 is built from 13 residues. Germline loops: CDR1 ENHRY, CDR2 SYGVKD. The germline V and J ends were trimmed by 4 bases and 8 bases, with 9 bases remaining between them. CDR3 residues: CAISGTADSPLHF. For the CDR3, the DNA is TGTGCCATCAGTGGGACAGCTGATTCACCCCTCCACTTT.

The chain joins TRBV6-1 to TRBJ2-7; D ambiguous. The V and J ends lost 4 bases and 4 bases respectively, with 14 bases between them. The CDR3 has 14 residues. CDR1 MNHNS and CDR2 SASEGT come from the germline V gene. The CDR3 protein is CASSVRRIDYEQYF. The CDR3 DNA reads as TGTGCCAGCAGTGTAAGGCGGATTGATTACGAGCAGTACTTC.

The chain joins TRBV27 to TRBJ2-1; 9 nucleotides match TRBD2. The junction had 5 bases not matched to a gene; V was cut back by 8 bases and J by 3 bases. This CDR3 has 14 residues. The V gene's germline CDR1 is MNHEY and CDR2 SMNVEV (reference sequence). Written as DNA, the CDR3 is TGTGCCAGCCAACTAGCGGGTCGCTACAATGAGCAGTTCTTC. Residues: CASQLAGRYNEQFF.

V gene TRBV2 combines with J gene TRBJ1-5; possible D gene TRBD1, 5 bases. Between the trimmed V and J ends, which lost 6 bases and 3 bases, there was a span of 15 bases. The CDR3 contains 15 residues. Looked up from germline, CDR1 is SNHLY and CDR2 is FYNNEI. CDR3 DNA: TGTGCCAGCAGGAGGGACGCTTCAATCAATCAGCCCCAGCATTTT. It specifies CASRRDASINQPQHF.

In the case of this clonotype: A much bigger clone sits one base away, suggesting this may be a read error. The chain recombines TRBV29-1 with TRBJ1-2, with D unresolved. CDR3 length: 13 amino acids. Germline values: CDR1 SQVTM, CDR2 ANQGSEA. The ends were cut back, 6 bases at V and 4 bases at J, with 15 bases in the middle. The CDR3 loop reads CSVFTVTSYGYTF. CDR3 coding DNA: TGCAGCGTCTTTACGGTCACTAGCTATGGCTACACCTTC.

CDR3 region: CASIKGEVNTEAFF. CDR3 coding DNA: TGTGCCAGCATCAAAGGAGAGGTGAACACTGAAGCTTTCTTT. The chain recombines TRBV12-3 or TRBV12-4 with TRBJ1-1; D uncertain. CDR3 length: 14 amino acids. Trimming removed 7 bases from V and 0 bases from J, with 12 bases in between.

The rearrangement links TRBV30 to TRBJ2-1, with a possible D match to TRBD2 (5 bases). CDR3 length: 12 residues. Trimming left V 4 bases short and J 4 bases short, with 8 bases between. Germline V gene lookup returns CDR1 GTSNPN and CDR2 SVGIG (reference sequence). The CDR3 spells CAWTRVYNEQFF. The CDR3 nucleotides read TGTGCCTGGACGCGGGTTTACAATGAGCAGTTCTTC.

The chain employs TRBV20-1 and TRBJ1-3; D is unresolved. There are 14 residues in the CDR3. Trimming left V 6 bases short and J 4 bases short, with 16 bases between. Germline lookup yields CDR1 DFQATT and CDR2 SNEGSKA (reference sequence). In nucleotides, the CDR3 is TGCAGTGCAACGGGAGGGTCTTCCGGAAACACCATATATTTT. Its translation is CSATGGSSGNTIYF.

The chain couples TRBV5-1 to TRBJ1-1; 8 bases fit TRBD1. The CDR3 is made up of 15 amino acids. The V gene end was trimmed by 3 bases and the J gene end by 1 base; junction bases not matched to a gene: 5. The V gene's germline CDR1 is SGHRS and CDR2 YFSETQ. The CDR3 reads CASSWQTGANTEAFF. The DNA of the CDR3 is TGCGCCAGCAGCTGGCAGACAGGGGCGAACACTGAAGCTTTCTTT. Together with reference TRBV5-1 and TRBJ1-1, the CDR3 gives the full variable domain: KAGVTQTPRYLIKTRGQQVTLSCSPISGHRSVSWYQQTPGQGLQFLFEYFSETQRNKGNFPGRFSGRQFSNSRSEMNVSTLELGDSALYLCASSWQTGANTEAFFGQGTRLTVV.

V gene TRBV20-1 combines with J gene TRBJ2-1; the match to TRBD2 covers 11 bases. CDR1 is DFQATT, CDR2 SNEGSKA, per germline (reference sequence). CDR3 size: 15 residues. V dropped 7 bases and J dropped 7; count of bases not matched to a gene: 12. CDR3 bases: TGCAGTGTTCCACTAGTAGCGGGAGGGAGGAATGAGCAGTTCTTC. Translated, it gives CSVPLVAGGRNEQFF.

In DNA, the CDR3 is TGTGCCAGCAGTTTTTCGGGGGCCCGGAACACTGAAGCTTTCTTT. Amino acids: CASSFSGARNTEAFF. V gene TRBV27 combines with J gene TRBJ1-1, with D possibly matching TRBD1 (6 bases). Per the germline V gene, CDR1 is MNHEY and CDR2 is SMNVEV (reference sequence). This CDR3 has 15 residues. V was shortened by 3 bases and J by 1 base, with 12 bases between the two germline ends.